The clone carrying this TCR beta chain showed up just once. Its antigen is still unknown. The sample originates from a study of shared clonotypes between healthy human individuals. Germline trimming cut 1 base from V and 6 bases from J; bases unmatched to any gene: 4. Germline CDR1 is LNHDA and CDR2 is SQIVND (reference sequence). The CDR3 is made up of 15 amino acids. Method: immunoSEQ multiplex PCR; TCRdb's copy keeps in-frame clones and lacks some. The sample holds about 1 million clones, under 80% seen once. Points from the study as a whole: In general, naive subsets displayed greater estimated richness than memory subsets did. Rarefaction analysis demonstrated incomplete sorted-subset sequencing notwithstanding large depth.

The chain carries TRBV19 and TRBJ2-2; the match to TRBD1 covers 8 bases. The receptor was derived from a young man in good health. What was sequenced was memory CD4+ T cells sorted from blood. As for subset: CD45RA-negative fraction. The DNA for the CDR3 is TGTGCCAGTAGTATAGGGCCAGGGGGCCCCGGGGAGCTGTTTTTT. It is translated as CASSIGPGGPGELFF.